This T cell receptor beta chain was identified in a study of T cell repertoires in cytomegalovirus infection. Study-level information: CMV epitopes, recently identified HLA-C-restricted and well-studied HLA-B-restricted, were used. Matching HLA type, along with CMV infection, was indicated by public TCR beta signatures.

Using its own MiXCR run on the reads, TCRdb lists one record per CDR3 protein. The sample holds 550,000 to 700,000 distinct CDR3 sequences, around 40% seen once. The V end was cut by 8 bases, the J end by 0 bases, with 10 bases between. Germline loops: CDR1 MNHNS, CDR2 SASEGT. This CDR3 is built from 13 residues. For this clonotype: Its antigen is unknown.

General observations from the study: Summed frequency of public TCR beta families distinguished CMV carriers with the relevant HLA.

The V gene is TRBV6-1, the J gene TRBJ1-2; TRBD1 might be the D (5 bases). The sequencing used cultured PBMCs, collected from culture after CMV antigen stimulation. The receptor comes from a human donor in good health (CMV status not recorded). Some clones in this sample may be carry-over from other donors' samples. Here the CDR3 DNA reads TGTGCCAGCCTTCCAGGGTCTAACTATGGCTACACCTTC. Translating it yields CASLPGSNYGYTF.